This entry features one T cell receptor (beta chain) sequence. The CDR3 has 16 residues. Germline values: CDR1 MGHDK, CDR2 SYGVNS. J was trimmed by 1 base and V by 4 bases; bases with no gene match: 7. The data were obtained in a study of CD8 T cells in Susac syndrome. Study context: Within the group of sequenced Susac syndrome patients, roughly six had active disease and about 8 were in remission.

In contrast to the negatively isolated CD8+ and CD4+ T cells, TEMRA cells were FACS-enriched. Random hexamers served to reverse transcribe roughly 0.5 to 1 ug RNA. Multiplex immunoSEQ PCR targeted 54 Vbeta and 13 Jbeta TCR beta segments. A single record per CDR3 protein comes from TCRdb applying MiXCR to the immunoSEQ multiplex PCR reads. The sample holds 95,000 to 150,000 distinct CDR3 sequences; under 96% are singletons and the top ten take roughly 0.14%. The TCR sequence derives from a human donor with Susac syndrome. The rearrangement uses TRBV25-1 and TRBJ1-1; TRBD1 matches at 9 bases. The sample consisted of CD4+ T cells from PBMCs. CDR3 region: CASSGPGQGRNTEAFF. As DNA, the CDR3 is TGTGCCAGCAGTGGCCCTGGACAGGGGAGGAACACTGAAGCTTTCTTT.